This T cell receptor beta chain was captured by sequencing in a study of blood T cell repertoires in COVID-19. Study context: The samples span acute and convalescent COVID-19 from the United States, Italy and Spain. T cells, B-cell-depleted T cells, or PBMCs provided the cDNA or gDNA that served as material.

Enrolment of Seattle patients took place during active infection, and they were followed longitudinally. The CDR3 runs to 12 residues. V was clipped by 3 bases and J by 8 bases, with 8 bases between them. Sequenced by immunoSEQ multiplex PCR; TCRdb stores in-frame clones only, minus some. The data hold about 370,000 clones, with about 87% observed a single time. The specimen sequenced was peripheral blood. The chain uses TRBV12-3 or TRBV12-4 and TRBJ2-1; D might be TRBD2 (5 bases). This TCR was recovered from a woman aged 25 to 45 with COVID-19, enrolled during active disease. The CDR3 DNA sequence: TGTGCCAGCAGTTTGAGGGTTGATGAGCAGTTCTTC. Its protein product is CASSLRVDEQFF.